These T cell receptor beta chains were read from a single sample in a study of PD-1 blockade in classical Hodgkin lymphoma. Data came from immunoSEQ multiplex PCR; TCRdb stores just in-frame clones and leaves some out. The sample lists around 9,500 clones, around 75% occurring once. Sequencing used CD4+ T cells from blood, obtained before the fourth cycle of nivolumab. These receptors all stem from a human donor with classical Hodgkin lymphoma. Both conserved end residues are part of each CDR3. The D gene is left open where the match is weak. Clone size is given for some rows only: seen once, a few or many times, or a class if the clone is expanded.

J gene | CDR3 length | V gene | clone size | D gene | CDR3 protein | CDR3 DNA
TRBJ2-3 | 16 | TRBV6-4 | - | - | CASSGTMTSSTDTQYF | TGTGCCAGCAGTGGGACGATGACAAGTAGCACAGATACGCAGTATTTT
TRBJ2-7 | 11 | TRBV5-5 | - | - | CASSFSNEQYF | TGTGCCAGCAGCTTCTCAAACGAGCAGTACTTC
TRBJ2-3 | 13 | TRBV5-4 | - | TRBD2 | CAMLAGGKDTQYF | TGTGCCATGTTAGCGGGGGGGAAAGATACGCAGTATTTT
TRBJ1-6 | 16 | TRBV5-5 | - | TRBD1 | CASSPLGQYYNSPLHF | TGTGCCAGCAGCCCTTTGGGACAGTACTATAATTCACCCCTCCACTTT
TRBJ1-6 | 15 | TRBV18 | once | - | CASSPRGMGNSPLHF | TGTGCCAGCTCACCAAGGGGGATGGGGAATTCACCCCTCCACTTT
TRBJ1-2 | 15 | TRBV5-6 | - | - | CASSRGLLTNYGYTF | TGTGCCAGCAGCCGGGGTTTGTTGACTAACTATGGCTACACCTTC
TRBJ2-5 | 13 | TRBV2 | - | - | CASNKGSSETQYF | TGTGCCAGCAACAAAGGTAGTTCAGAGACCCAGTACTTC
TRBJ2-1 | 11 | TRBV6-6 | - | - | CASSPLFEQFF | TGTGCCAGCAGCCCATTGTTCGAGCAGTTCTTC
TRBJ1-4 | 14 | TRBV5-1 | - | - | CASSVGSANEKLFF | TGCGCCAGCAGCGTGGGCTCGGCTAATGAAAAACTGTTTTTT
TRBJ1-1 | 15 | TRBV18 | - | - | CASSPSGALNTEAFF | TGTGCCAGCTCACCTTCCGGAGCGTTGAACACTGAAGCTTTCTTT
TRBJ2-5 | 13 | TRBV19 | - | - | CASSRTVQETQYF | TGTGCCAGTAGTAGGACGGTTCAAGAGACCCAGTACTTC
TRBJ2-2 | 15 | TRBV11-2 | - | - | CASSHRQGGTGELFF | TGTGCCAGCAGCCACCGACAGGGAGGCACCGGGGAGCTGTTTTTT
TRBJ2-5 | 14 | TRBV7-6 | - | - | CASSYREPRGTQYF | TGTGCCAGCAGCTACCGGGAACCCAGGGGGACCCAGTACTTC
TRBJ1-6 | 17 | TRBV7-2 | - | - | CASSTPQGSSYNSPLHF | TGTGCCAGCAGCACCCCCCAGGGCAGCTCCTATAATTCACCCCTCCACTTT
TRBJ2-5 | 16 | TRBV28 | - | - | CASSPTTGTGSETQYF | TGTGCCAGCAGCCCGACGACCGGGACGGGATCTGAGACCCAGTACTTC
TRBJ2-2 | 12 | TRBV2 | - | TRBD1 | CARQGQGGELFF | TGTGCGCGACAGGGTCAGGGCGGGGAGCTGTTTTTT
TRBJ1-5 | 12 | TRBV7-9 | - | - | CASSLGGGPQHF | TGTGCCAGCAGCTTGGGGGGAGGGCCCCAGCATTTT
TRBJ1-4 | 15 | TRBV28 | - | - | CASSTFGGGVEKLFF | TGTGCCAGCAGTACCTTTGGAGGCGGCGTGGAAAAACTGTTTTTT
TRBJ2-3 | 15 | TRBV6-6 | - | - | CASSYTGMGTDTQYF | TGTGCCAGCAGTTATACGGGTATGGGCACAGATACGCAGTATTTT
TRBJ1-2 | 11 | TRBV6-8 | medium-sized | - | CASSAELGYTF | TGTGCCAGCAGCGCTGAACTTGGCTACACCTTC
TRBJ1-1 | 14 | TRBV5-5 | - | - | CASRDPGSPTEAFF | TGTGCCAGCAGGGATCCAGGCAGTCCCACTGAAGCTTTCTTT
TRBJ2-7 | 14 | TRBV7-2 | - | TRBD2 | CASSLTSGASEQYF | TGTGCCAGCAGCCTGACTAGCGGGGCGAGCGAGCAGTACTTC
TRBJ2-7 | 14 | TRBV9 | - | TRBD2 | CASSPRLAPYEQYF | TGTGCCAGCAGCCCCCGACTAGCGCCCTACGAGCAGTACTTC
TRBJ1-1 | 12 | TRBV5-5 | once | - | CASSLPNTEAFF | TGTGCCAGCTCTTTACCGAACACTGAAGCTTTCTTT
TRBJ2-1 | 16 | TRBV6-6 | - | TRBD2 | CASSYGGTRKDNEQFF | TGTGCCAGCAGTTATGGCGGGACTAGAAAGGACAATGAGCAGTTCTTC
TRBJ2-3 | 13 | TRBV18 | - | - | CASLRSYTDTQYF | TGTGCCAGCTTACGTTCCTACACAGATACGCAGTATTTT
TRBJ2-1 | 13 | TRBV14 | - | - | CASSHGGYNEQFF | TGTGCCAGCAGCCATGGAGGGTACAATGAGCAGTTCTTC